This T cell receptor (beta chain) derives from a study of T cell repertoires in cytomegalovirus infection. Turning to the study itself: Indications came from public TCR beta signatures; they pointed to CMV infection and to a matching HLA type. Points from the study as a whole: Cumulative frequency (of public TCR beta family members) identified carriers of CMV plus the relevant HLA.

One entry per CDR3 protein results from TCRdb running MiXCR on the reads. The data contain roughly 920,000 distinct CDR3 sequences, about a third of them singletons. This clonotype has at least ten counts. Its antigen is still unknown. From germline, CDR1 is SGHVS and CDR2 FQNEAQ. Germline trimming cut 5 bases from V and 5 bases from J; bases unmatched to any gene: 7. The CDR3 consists of 16 residues. The source of this sequence is a human donor in good health (CMV status not recorded). Some clones in this sample may be carry-over from other donors' samples. The sequences come from cultured CD8+ T cells from PBMCs, collected from culture after CMV antigen stimulation. This chain uses TRBV7-8 with TRBJ2-1; 12 positions match TRBD1. CDR3 sequence reads: CASSGDRGRTHNEQFF. CDR3 bases: TGTGCCAGCAGCGGGGACAGGGGGCGCACCCACAATGAGCAGTTCTTC.